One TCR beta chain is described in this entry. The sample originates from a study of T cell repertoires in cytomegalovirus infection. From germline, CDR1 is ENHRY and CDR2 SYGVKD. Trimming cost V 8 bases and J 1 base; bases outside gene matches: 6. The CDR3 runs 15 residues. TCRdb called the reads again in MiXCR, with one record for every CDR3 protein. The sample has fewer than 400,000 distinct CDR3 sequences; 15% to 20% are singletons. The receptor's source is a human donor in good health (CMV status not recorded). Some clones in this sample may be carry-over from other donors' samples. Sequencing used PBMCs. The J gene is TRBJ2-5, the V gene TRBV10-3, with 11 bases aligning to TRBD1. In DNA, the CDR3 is TGTGCCATCGGCCGGACAGGGGGCTTCCAAGAGACCCAGTACTTC. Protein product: CAIGRTGGFQETQYF.